This TCR beta chain originates from a study of T cell repertoires in cytomegalovirus infection. Study summary: Shared public TCR beta signatures pointed to both CMV infection and a matching HLA type.

Study findings and constraints: Frequencies of public TCR beta families were cumulated, and this identified carriers of CMV plus the relevant HLA.

TCRdb re-called the reads through MiXCR, storing one row per CDR3 protein. The sample carries 7,500 to 9,000 distinct CDR3 sequences, approximately 49% recorded once. The CDR3 consists of 18 residues. V shed 7 bases and J 4 bases; nucleotides not matched to a gene: 17. The V gene's germline CDR1 is MDHEN and CDR2 SYDVKM. About this clonotype itself: No antigen is known for it.

Sample: PBMCs, sequenced either directly or after in vitro stimulation (not recorded which). The TCR originated in a human donor in good health (CMV status not recorded). Some clones in this sample may be carry-over from other donors' samples. V gene TRBV28 combines with J gene TRBJ2-3; 10 bases line up with TRBD1. The CDR3 sequence: CASTLRDRGTPRADTQYF. In DNA form, the CDR3 reads TGTGCCAGCACCCTACGGGACAGGGGAACCCCTAGGGCAGATACGCAGTATTTT.